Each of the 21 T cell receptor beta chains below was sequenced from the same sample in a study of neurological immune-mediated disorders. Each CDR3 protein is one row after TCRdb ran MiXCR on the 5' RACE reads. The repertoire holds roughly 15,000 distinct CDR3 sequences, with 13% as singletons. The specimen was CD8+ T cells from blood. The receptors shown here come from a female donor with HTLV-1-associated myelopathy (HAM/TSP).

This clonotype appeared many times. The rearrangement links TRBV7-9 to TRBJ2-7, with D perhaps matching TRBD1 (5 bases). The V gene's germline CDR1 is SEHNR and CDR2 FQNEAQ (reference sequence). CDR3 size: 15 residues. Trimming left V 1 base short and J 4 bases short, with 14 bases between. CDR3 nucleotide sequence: TGTGCCAGCAGCTTAGTCGGCAGGGATTCATACGAGCAGTACTTC. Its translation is CASSLVGRDSYEQYF.

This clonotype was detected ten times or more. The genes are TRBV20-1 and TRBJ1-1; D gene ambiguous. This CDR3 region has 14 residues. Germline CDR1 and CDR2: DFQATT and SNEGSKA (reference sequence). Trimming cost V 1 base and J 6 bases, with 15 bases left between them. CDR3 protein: CSARVTGGVAEAFF. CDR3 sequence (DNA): TGCAGTGCTAGAGTTACGGGAGGAGTCGCTGAAGCTTTCTTT.

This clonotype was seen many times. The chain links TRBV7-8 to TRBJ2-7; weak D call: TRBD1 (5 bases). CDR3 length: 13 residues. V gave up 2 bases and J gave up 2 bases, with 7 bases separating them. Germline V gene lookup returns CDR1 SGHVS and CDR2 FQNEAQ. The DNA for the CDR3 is TGTGCCAGCAGCTTAAGACAGCCCTACGAGCAGTACTTC. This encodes CASSLRQPYEQYF.

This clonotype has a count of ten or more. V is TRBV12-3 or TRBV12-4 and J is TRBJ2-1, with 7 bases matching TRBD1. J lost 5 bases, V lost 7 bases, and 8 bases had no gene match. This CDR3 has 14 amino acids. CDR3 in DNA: TGTGCCAGCAACGACGGGACAGAAAACAATGAGCAGTTCTTC. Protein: CASNDGTENNEQFF.

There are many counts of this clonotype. The CDR3 reads CSARTGQGVPYEQYF. CDR3 nucleotides: TGCAGTGCCCGCACAGGCCAAGGGGTACCCTACGAGCAGTACTTC. The chain joins TRBV20-1 to TRBJ2-7; D is possibly TRBD1 (5 bases). Germline V gives CDR1 DFQATT, CDR2 SNEGSKA (reference sequence). V was shortened by 6 bases and J by 2 bases, with 20 bases between the two germline ends. CDR3 size: 15 residues.

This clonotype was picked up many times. The CDR3 sequence is CASLPGGGRMDTQYF. The CDR3 DNA sequence: TGTGCCAGCCTACCGGGCGGGGGGAGGATGGATACGCAGTATTTT. The chain is built from TRBV12-3 or TRBV12-4 and TRBJ2-3, with 8 bases fitting TRBD2. V lost 8 bases and J lost 6; bases outside the gene matches: 13. The CDR3 length is 15 residues.

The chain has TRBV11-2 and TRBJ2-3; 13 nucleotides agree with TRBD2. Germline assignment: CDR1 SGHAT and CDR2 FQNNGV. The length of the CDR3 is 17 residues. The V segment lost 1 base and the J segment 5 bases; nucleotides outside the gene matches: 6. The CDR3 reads CASSLGTSGRAGDTQYF. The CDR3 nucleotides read TGTGCCAGCAGCTTAGGAACTAGCGGGAGGGCTGGAGATACGCAGTATTTT.

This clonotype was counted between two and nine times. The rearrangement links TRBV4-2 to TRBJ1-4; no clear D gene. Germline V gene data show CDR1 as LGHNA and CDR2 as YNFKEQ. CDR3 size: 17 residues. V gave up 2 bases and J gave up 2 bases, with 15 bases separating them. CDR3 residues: CASSQHPPQDTNEKLFF. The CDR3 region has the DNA TGTGCCAGCAGCCAACATCCCCCCCAAGACACTAATGAAAAACTGTTTTTT.

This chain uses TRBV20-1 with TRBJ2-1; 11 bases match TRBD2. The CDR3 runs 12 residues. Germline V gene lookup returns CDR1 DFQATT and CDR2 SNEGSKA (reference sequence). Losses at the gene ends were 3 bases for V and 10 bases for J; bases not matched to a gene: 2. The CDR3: CSARRTSGEQFF. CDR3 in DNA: TGCAGTGCTAGGAGGACTAGCGGGGAGCAGTTCTTC.

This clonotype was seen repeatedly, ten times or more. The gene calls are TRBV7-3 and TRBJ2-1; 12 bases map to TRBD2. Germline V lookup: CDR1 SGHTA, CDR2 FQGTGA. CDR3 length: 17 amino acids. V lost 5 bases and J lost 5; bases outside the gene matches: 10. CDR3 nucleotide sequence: TGTGCCAGCAGCCAAACTAGCGGGGGGCCCCCTCACAATGAGCAGTTCTTC. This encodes CASSQTSGGPPHNEQFF.

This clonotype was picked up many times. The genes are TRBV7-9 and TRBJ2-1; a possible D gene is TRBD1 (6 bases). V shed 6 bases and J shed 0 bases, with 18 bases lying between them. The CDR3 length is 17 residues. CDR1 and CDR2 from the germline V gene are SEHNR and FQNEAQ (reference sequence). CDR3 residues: CASRVGAAGYSYNEQFF. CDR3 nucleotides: TGTGCCAGCAGGGTGGGGGCCGCTGGGTACTCCTACAATGAGCAGTTCTTC.

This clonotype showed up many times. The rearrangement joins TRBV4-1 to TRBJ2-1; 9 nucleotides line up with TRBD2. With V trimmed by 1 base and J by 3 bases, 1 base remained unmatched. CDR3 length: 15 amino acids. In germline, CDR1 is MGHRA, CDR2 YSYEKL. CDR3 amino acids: CASSQGLADYNEQFF. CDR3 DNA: TGCGCCAGCAGCCAAGGACTAGCGGACTACAATGAGCAGTTCTTC.

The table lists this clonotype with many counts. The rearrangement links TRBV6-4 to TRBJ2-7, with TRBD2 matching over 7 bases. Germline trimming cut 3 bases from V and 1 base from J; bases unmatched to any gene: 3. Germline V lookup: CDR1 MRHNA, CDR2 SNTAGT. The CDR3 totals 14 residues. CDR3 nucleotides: TGTGCCAGCAGTGAGAGCGGGACTTCCTACGAGCAGTACTTC. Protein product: CASSESGTSYEQYF.

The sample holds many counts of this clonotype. DNA of the CDR3: TGCGCCAGCAGACAGAGACAGGGGGAGGTGTACGAGCAGTACTTC. It specifies CASRQRQGEVYEQYF. V gene TRBV5-1 combines with J gene TRBJ2-7, with 9 nucleotides matching TRBD1. Germline assignment: CDR1 SGHRS and CDR2 YFSETQ. This CDR3 spans 15 amino acids. Germline trimming cut 5 bases from V and 4 bases from J; bases unmatched to any gene: 10.

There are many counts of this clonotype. In DNA, the CDR3 is TGTGCCAGCAGTGGCGGGAGCACAGATACGCAGTATTTT. Protein product: CASSGGSTDTQYF. The rearrangement links TRBV6-4 to TRBJ2-3, with TRBD2 as a possible D gene (5 bases). The germline gives CDR1 MRHNA, CDR2 SNTAGT. V was trimmed by 4 bases and J by 0 bases, leaving 5 bases between them. The CDR3 totals 13 residues.

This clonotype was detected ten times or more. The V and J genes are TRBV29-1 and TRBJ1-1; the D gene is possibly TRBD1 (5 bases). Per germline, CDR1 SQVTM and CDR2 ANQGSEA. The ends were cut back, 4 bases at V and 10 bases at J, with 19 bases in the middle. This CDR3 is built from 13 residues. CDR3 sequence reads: CSVVGESGGGAFF. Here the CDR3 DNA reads TGCAGCGTTGTGGGGGAATCAGGAGGTGGAGCTTTCTTT.

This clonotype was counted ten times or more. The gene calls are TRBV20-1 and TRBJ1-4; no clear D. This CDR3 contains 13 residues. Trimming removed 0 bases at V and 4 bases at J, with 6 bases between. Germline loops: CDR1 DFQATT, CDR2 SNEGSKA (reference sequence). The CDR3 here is CSARDLDNEKLFF. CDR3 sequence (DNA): TGCAGTGCTAGAGATTTGGATAATGAAAAACTGTTTTTT.

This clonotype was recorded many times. The CDR3 spells CASSAEQGIGAIQETQYF. The DNA of the CDR3 is TGTGCCAGCAGCGCAGAACAGGGGATCGGGGCAATTCAAGAGACCCAGTACTTC. The rearrangement links TRBV9 to TRBJ2-5; 7 nucleotides agree with TRBD1. CDR3 length: 18 residues. The germline V gene encodes CDR1 SGDLS and CDR2 YYNGEE. Germline trimming cut 3 bases from V and 2 bases from J; bases unmatched to any gene: 16.

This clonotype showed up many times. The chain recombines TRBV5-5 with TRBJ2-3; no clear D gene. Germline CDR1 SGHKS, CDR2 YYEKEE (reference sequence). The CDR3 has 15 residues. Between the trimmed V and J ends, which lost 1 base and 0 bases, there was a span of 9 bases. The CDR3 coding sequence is TGTGCCAGCAGCTTGTGGTCTTCTAGCACAGATACGCAGTATTTT. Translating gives CASSLWSSSTDTQYF.

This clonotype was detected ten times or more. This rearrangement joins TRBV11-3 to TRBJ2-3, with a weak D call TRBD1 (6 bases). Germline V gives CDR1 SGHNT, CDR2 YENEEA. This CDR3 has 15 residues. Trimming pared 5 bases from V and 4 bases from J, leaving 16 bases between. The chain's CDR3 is CASSARDTDPDTQYF. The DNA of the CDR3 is TGTGCCAGCAGCGCCCGGGACACCGACCCAGATACGCAGTATTTT.

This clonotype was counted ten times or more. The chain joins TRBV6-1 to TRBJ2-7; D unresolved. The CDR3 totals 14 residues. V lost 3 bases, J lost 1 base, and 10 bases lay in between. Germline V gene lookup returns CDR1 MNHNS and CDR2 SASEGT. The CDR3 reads CASSEWAGSYEQYF. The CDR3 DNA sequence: TGTGCCAGCAGTGAGTGGGCAGGATCCTACGAGCAGTACTTC.